These 10 T cell receptor beta chains were sequenced from one sample in a study of beta chain features in type 1 diabetes. Expressed TCRB transcripts were sequenced because the entire RNA isolate underwent reverse transcription. Profiling relied on immunoSEQ multiplex PCR, and the TCRdb table lists in-frame clones only, not all of them. The sample contains some 150,000 clones, roughly 53% of which appear only once. The material sequenced was Tregs from blood. The receptors were sampled from a man aged 18 to 35 in good health.

V is TRBV19 and J is TRBJ1-3; TRBD1 is a possible D gene (6 bases). Germline V CDR1 and CDR2: LNHDA, SQIVND (reference sequence). The CDR3 covers 17 residues. V was shortened by 9 bases and J by 1 base, with 22 bases between the two germline ends. CDR3 in DNA: TGTGCCAGAAAGATAGGGTCGGACAGATGGTCTGGAAACACCATATATTTT. This sequence encodes CARKIGSDRWSGNTIYF.

CDR3 bases: TGCGCCAGCAGCCCAGGACAGGCGGCCGAGCAGTACTTC. The encoded protein is CASSPGQAAEQYF. V and J are TRBV5-1 and TRBJ2-7, with 7 bases aligning to TRBD1. CDR3 length equals 13 residues. J lost 6 bases, V lost 4 bases, and 7 bases had no gene match. In germline, CDR1 is SGHRS, CDR2 YFSETQ.

The chain uses TRBV6-5 and TRBJ2-1; the match to TRBD1 covers 10 bases. Trimming cost V 5 bases and J 9 bases; bases outside gene matches: 7. This CDR3 comprises 14 residues. The germline V gene has CDR1 MNHEY and CDR2 SVGAGI. This chain's CDR3 is CASSGDRGRAEQFF. The CDR3 DNA sequence: TGTGCCAGCAGTGGGGACAGGGGACGGGCTGAGCAGTTCTTC.

V is TRBV5-1 and J is TRBJ2-6; 7 positions agree with TRBD1. CDR1 is SGHRS and CDR2 is YFSETQ in the germline V gene. Losses at the gene ends were 4 bases for V and 0 bases for J; bases not matched to a gene: 10. This CDR3 is 18 amino acids long. The CDR3 nucleotides are TGCGCCAGCAGCGGACGACAGGGCGGATCCTCTGGGGCCAACGTCCTGACTTTC. Residues: CASSGRQGGSSGANVLTF.

The chain recombines TRBV4-2 with TRBJ1-1; 8 bases match TRBD1. V trimming: 2 bases; J trimming: 5 bases; junction bases outside the gene matches: 10. The CDR3 runs 16 residues. Germline-derived CDR1 and CDR2 are LGHNA and YNFKEQ. CDR3 in DNA: TGTGCCAGCAGCCAAACGACAGGGGTCCGGGGGACTGAAGCTTTCTTT. It codes for CASSQTTGVRGTEAFF.

The chain couples TRBV6-6 to TRBJ1-2; perhaps TRBD1 as D (6 bases). Germline CDR1 reads MNHNY; CDR2 reads SVGAGI (reference sequence). The CDR3 is 12 residues long. The V end was cut by 8 bases, the J end by 4 bases, with 11 bases between. The CDR3 here is CASWGQGYGYTF. CDR3 bases: TGTGCCAGCTGGGGGCAGGGCTATGGCTACACCTTC.

The rearrangement joins TRBV28 to TRBJ2-6; perhaps TRBD2 as D (5 bases). The V and J ends lost 6 bases and 4 bases respectively, with 13 bases between them. Germline CDR1 and CDR2: MDHEN and SYDVKM. This CDR3 has 15 residues. CDR3 amino acids: CASSPPGSGANVLTF. The CDR3 nucleotides are TGTGCCAGCAGCCCACCGGGGTCCGGGGCCAACGTCCTGACTTTC. Complete variable domain (other parts from reference TRBV28 and TRBJ2-6): DVKVTQSSRYLVKRTGEKVFLECVQDMDHENMFWYRQDPGLGLRLIYFSYDVKMKEKGDIPEGYSVSREKKERFSLILESASTNQTSMYLCASSPPGSGANVLTFGAGSRLTVL.

This clone has a single count. No conserved phenylalanine or tryptophan ends this CDR3, so it is likely a read error. The limits of the CDR3 on the DNA are not certain, so only TCRdb's listed CDR3 is given. The chain has TRBV2 and TRBJ2-7; the table's D call, TRBD1, was not checked against the DNA. Counting both end residues, the CDR3 totals 12 amino acids. Per germline, CDR1 SNHLY and CDR2 FYNNEI. CDR3 region: CASSVQSTGAPS.

The rearrangement joins TRBV5-1 to TRBJ1-1; 8 bases match TRBD1. This CDR3 has 13 amino acids. V lost 4 bases, J lost 4 bases, and 3 bases stayed unmatched. Germline V lookup: CDR1 SGHRS, CDR2 YFSETQ. For the CDR3, the DNA is TGCGCCAGCAGCGTTACAGGGGGCACTGAAGCTTTCTTT. Protein sequence: CASSVTGGTEAFF.

This chain connects TRBV10-3 to TRBJ1-5; no firm D call. CDR3 size: 14 residues. Germline V CDR1 and CDR2: ENHRY, SYGVKD. With 6 bases removed from V and 1 base from J, the gap between germline ends came to 10 bases. The DNA for the CDR3 is TGTGCCATCAGGGGCGCGGGGAGCAATCAGCCCCAGCATTTT. Encoded protein: CAIRGAGSNQPQHF.